A selection of T cell receptor beta chains follows, all from one sample in a study of OX40 agonist ivuxolimab in advanced cancers. Measured with immunoSEQ multiplex PCR; TCRdb has only the in-frame clones, and not every one. The sample records approximately 100,000 clones, approximately 86% being singletons. This material consisted of CD4+ or CD8+ T cells sorted from blood, taken in a trial of the OX40 agonist ivuxolimab. The receptors stem from an adult with an advanced solid tumor such as melanoma, head and neck, liver or kidney cancer. The CDR3 runs from the conserved cysteine through the conserved F or W. The D gene is left open where the match is weak. Some rows have no size entry. The others give once, few or many, or a class for an expanded clone.

V gene: TRBV6-5; clone size: NA; J gene: TRBJ2-3; D gene: NA; CDR3 protein: CASSISGSTDTQYF; CDR3 DNA: TGTGCCAGCAGTATTAGCGGTAGCACAGATACGCAGTATTTT
V gene: TRBV19; clone size: NA; J gene: TRBJ1-1; D gene: TRBD1; CDR3 protein: CASRSPGQGTEAFF; CDR3 DNA: TGTGCCAGTAGGAGCCCGGGACAGGGGACTGAAGCTTTCTTT
V gene: TRBV5-6; clone size: NA; J gene: TRBJ2-3; D gene: NA; CDR3 protein: CASSLALGLTGDTQYF; CDR3 DNA: TGTGCCAGCAGCTTGGCCCTGGGACTCACGGGGGATACGCAGTATTTT
V gene: TRBV30; clone size: NA; J gene: TRBJ2-7; D gene: NA; CDR3 protein: CAWSSGTAYEQYF; CDR3 DNA: TGTGCCTGGAGTTCAGGGACGGCCTACGAGCAGTACTTC
V gene: TRBV4-1; clone size: few; J gene: TRBJ1-3; D gene: TRBD1; CDR3 protein: CASSQKPTGANSGNTIYF; CDR3 DNA: TGCGCCAGCAGCCAGAAGCCGACAGGGGCCAACTCTGGAAACACCATATATTTT
V gene: TRBV6-6; clone size: NA; J gene: TRBJ2-7; D gene: NA; CDR3 protein: CASSYSDEQYF; CDR3 DNA: TGTGCCAGCAGTTACTCGGACGAGCAGTACTTC
V gene: TRBV5-5; clone size: NA; J gene: TRBJ2-1; D gene: TRBD2; CDR3 protein: CASSLGLAGPGDEQFF; CDR3 DNA: TGTGCCAGCAGCTTGGGACTAGCGGGACCCGGCGATGAGCAGTTCTTC
V gene: TRBV7-2; clone size: NA; J gene: TRBJ2-3; D gene: TRBD2; CDR3 protein: CASSFRLAGGHSDTQYF; CDR3 DNA: TGTGCCAGCAGCTTTAGACTAGCGGGAGGACACTCAGATACGCAGTATTTT
V gene: TRBV4-1; clone size: few; J gene: TRBJ1-2; D gene: NA; CDR3 protein: CASSPGHSDNYGYTF; CDR3 DNA: TGCGCCAGCAGCCCCGGCCACAGTGATAACTATGGCTACACCTTC
V gene: TRBV9; clone size: NA; J gene: TRBJ2-7; D gene: NA; CDR3 protein: CASSSPGLHEQYF; CDR3 DNA: TGTGCCAGCAGCTCGCCGGGACTCCACGAGCAGTACTTC
V gene: TRBV7-9; clone size: NA; J gene: TRBJ2-7; D gene: TRBD2; CDR3 protein: CASSSPGLAGGYEQYF; CDR3 DNA: TGTGCCAGCAGCTCACCGGGACTAGCGGGAGGGTACGAGCAGTACTTC
V gene: TRBV4-1; clone size: NA; J gene: TRBJ1-5; D gene: NA; CDR3 protein: CASSRPRGPQHF; CDR3 DNA: TGCGCCAGCAGCCGGCCACGAGGGCCCCAGCATTTT
V gene: TRBV6-5; clone size: NA; J gene: TRBJ2-5; D gene: NA; CDR3 protein: CASSADQGLRETQYF; CDR3 DNA: TGTGCCAGCAGTGCTGATCAGGGACTCAGAGAGACCCAGTACTTC